This T cell receptor (beta chain) was observed in a study of CD4 T cells in relation to SARS-CoV-2 and coronaviruses. Measured with immunoSEQ multiplex PCR; TCRdb has only the in-frame clones, and not every one. The table has 60,000 or so clones, 94% seen once; the top ten hold approximately 0.14%. Germline V gives CDR1 SGHRS, CDR2 YFSETQ. Trimming shortened V by 0 bases and J by 4 bases, and 5 bases separated the two germline ends. The CDR3 runs to 13 residues. The unexposed donors gave CD4+ T cells in about 2010-2019, prior to COVID-19. The sample consisted of naive CD4+ T cells from PBMCs. As for subset: naive CD4+ T cells isolated by negative enrichment. The receptor was derived from a human donor in good health. The genes are TRBV5-1 and TRBJ1-5; no clear D gene. The DNA of the CDR3 is TGCGCCAGCAGCTTGGACAGTAATCAGCCCCAGCATTTT. Protein sequence: CASSLDSNQPQHF.